This TCR beta chain was found in a study of cytomegalovirus exposure and HLA in healthy donors listed by TCRdb under 2017. With respect to the entire study: An earlier analysis of approximately 550 of the donors reported approximately 290 Gb of sequence data and some 120 million unique TCR beta sequences from 150 million to 200 million T cells. About 320 gigabases of sequencing data and 80 million or so unique TCR sequences were included in an early release covering 550 to 650 HLA-typed donors. The genetic ancestry cluster associated with self-reported Caucasian donors included over 65% of the roughly 400 genotyped donors. The study aimed to test whether cataloging public T cell receptors could reveal signatures of past pathogen exposure. Using immunosequencing, the study profiled T cell repertoires from 500 to 800 subjects and related those repertoires to cytomegalovirus serostatus. Along with the approximately 600-subject first cohort, a separate validation cohort of over a hundred different subjects was used. To predict cytomegalovirus infection status, the study combined high-throughput TCR immunosequencing, statistical association of individual TCRs with disease status, and machine learning. In a later analysis, previously published TCR beta repertoires from some 640 donors were re-analyzed and high-resolution HLA genotyping was added so that TCR occurrence patterns could be studied. Rather than drawing on any new phenotypic data, the later analysis identified candidate immune exposures from TCR beta sequences and the way those sequences occurred across donors. An earlier analysis of roughly 580 of the donors used high-throughput TCR beta sequencing to judge whether each TCR beta V gene segment behaved as functional or pseudogenic. Donor age, sex, ethnicity and CMV serostatus were collected together with the repertoire data. In a later genetic analysis, genome-wide SNP genotypes for about three fifths of the roughly 670 donors were used, and that subset was treated as a discovery cohort. Every repertoire in the discovery cohort had been generated on one and the same sequencing platform. Both class I and class II loci were covered by HLA typing, at four-digit resolution. Typing coverage differed by locus: A, B, C, DRB1 and DQB1 were typed in roughly 620-630 donors, DQA1 in approximately 520, DPA1 in 600 to 610, and DPB1 in around 440. Roughly five DR-DQ haplotypes were treated as single units for association and clustering because of strong linkage in the cohort. On average, roughly 250,000 unique TCR beta nucleotide sequences were sequenced per donor among about 400 genotyped donors of the cohort, with roughly 19% of those sequences being non-productive.

This clone was observed a handful of times. It has no known antigen specificity. Base qualities are not at hand, and no much larger clone is one base apart. The cohort consisted of approximately 690 healthy bone marrow donors. All cohort members were sampled while nominally healthy, although unrecorded immune exposures were likely present. The donor was CMV seropositive and belonged to the group of 250 to 300 seropositive cohort members. A peripheral blood sample was collected from each donor, and TCR beta sequencing was performed on peripheral blood mononuclear cells. The Qiagen DNeasy Blood Extraction Kit was used to extract genomic DNA from the blood cell samples. Library prep was done by the immunoSEQ multiplex PCR assay. The multiplex PCR relied on a mix of 60 forward primers for TCR Vbeta segments and 13 reverse primers for TCR Jbeta segments. Amplification of the CDR3 region of rearranged TCR beta genes was performed with a multiplex PCR assay on genomic DNA. The Illumina HiSeq System was used to sequence the amplified TCR beta libraries as 87-base-pair reads. The published analysis was carried out like this. A later analysis counted approximately 74 million unique TCR beta chains across the 666 repertoires, and around 12 million of these chains were shared by at least two donors. Raw reads were error-corrected and collapsed into unique sequences by a nearest-neighbor algorithm in which closely related sequences were merged to remove PCR and sequencing errors. To assign V, D and J gene segments, CDR3 sequences were aligned to IMGT reference sequences. For a sequence to be retained, at least a six-nucleotide match to both a V gene segment and a J gene segment was required. A rearrangement was called productive if the CDR3 had no stop codons and remained in frame with V and J, and every other rearrangement was called non-productive. Following IMGT convention, CDR3 was defined as the stretch from the second conserved V-encoded cysteine up to the conserved J-encoded phenylalanine. Sequences without an unambiguous match to a single V gene segment were excluded from the earlier analysis of about 600 of the donors. An earlier analysis of a few hundred of the donors called V segments functional above 56.7% productive rearrangements and segregating when the between-donor standard deviation exceeded 5%. To diagnose cytomegalovirus status from the catalog of TCR beta chain sequences, a statistical classification framework was built. A later analysis assigned V and J genes by comparing TCR nucleotide sequences with IMGT/GENE-DB human TR gene sequences. In a later analysis, CDR3 sequences and most-parsimonious VDJ recombination scenarios were assigned using the TCRdist pipeline. In a later analysis, each TCR beta chain was defined by its CDR3 amino acid sequence together with its V-gene family, and reads lacking a unique V-gene family were excluded. In a later analysis, 500 to 650 highly shared, low-generation-probability nucleotide sequences were removed to address suspected cross-contamination and a sequencing artifact. In a later analysis, a clonal expansion index was calculated for each public chain from normalized within-repertoire ranks of inferred template counts. In a later analysis, generation probabilities were computed with a VDJ recombination model fitted to out-of-frame rearrangements, and the resulting probabilities were checked against IGoR. In a later analysis, hypergeometric tests were used to score TCR-TCR, TCR-HLA and TCR-CMV co-occurrence, with a repertoire-size bias correction applied to TCR pairs. A later analysis estimated false discovery rates by permuting HLA or CMV assignments 20 times. In a later analysis, co-occurring TCRs were grouped with DBSCAN, and TCRdist sequence similarity was added when clustering was performed within HLA-allele-positive subsets. Co-occurrence clustering excluded repertoires with fewer than 30,000 or more than 120,000 public chains, plus five with anomalous nucleotide sharing. In TCRdb, the immuneACCESS table is reduced to in-frame sequences with V and J assigned. These tables do not hold every clone; where another copy was compared, an unresolved V gene accounts for under half, and the others remain unexplained. V and J calls and clone size are given by that table; D and trimming were obtained from the DNA. The sample table holds over 150,000 clones, of which 75% to 85% were seen once. Approximately 7% of the sample belongs to the ten largest clones.

From the cysteine through the phenylalanine, the CDR3 covers 15 amino acids. The kept DNA is CDR3 alone, 45 bases in frame from the first base. As encoded in the germline V gene, CDR1 is SGHDT while CDR2 is YYEEEE. V and J are truncated by 0 bases and 0 bases respectively, leaving an intervening sequence of 7 bases. The research as a whole found: In a later genetic analysis, fewer N-insertions in productive TCRs were reported among donors in an Asian-associated ancestry cluster than the roughly 700-donor mean. A later analysis found that most CMV-associated TCR beta chains appeared HLA-restricted, with HLA associations seemingly driven largely by CMV exposure. Most TCR sequences were seen in very few donors, while some public TCRs were found in many individuals. Only TCR beta chains were sequenced in this cohort, and the absence of alpha or paired-chain data limited detectable features. A later analysis reported that several top co-occurrence clusters appeared linked to parvovirus B19, influenza, CMV and Epstein-Barr virus. In an earlier analysis of fewer than 700 of the donors, most TCR beta V segments appeared in productive rearrangements about 87% or about 30% of the time, broadly matching IMGT annotations. In vitro tests confirmed that three of the cytomegalovirus-associated TCR beta chains recognize cytomegalovirus antigens. The authors suggested that the approach could potentially be generalized to other disease states and immunological phenotypes. Because counts were too low, under 20 rarely observed V segments, including chromosome 9 orphons, were left out of the earlier analysis of 587 of the donors. Because some donors lacked HLA typing at each locus, the association tests relied only on the typed subset. Assigning TCR associations to individual alleles was difficult when HLA alleles, especially DR and DQ, strongly co-occurred. Correlated functional status among segregating V segments might reflect linkage disequilibrium, but an unknown experimental factor could not be ruled out. At a false discovery rate of 0.05, a later analysis linked some 17,000 TCR beta sequences to specific HLA alleles. A cluster of highly shared sequence variants was judged likely to represent a technical artifact of the sequencing pipeline. In both the original and validation cohorts, the classifier was reported to diagnose cytomegalovirus status with high specificity and sensitivity. A further reported finding was that TCR beta sequences accurately predicted the HLA-A and HLA-B alleles for most subjects in the first cohort. Some IMGT-functional V segments, including TRBV6-2 and TRBV6-3, could not be told apart with the 87-base-pair reads, so those segments were excluded. For the cohort, immune exposure information was limited to CMV serostatus. Roughly uniform sequencing depth across donors was assumed in presence/absence analyses, although this assumption may not hold. In a later analysis, TCR association rates were found to vary across HLA loci, with the most associated TCRs seen for DRB1 alleles and the fewest for HLA-C alleles. Compared with equally common non-associated chains, HLA-associated TCR beta chains in a later analysis were more clonally expanded and had lower generation probabilities. A later genetic analysis associated a missense DCLRE1C variant with V-gene and J-gene trimming of TCR beta chains, and an independent cohort replicated the association. The study listed 164 TCR beta chains as associated with cytomegalovirus.

Sequenced material: PBMCs. This receptor was taken from a male donor in good health and CMV-seropositive. The chain uses TRBV5-6 and TRBJ2-1, with no D gene named confidently. The nucleotide sequence is given as TGTGCCAGCAGCTTGGACTACTTCTCCTACAATGAGCAGTTCTTC. It encodes CASSLDYFSYNEQFF.